This T cell receptor (beta chain) was sequenced for a study of shared T cell receptors in the human thymus. V lost 5 bases and J lost 2; bases outside the gene matches: 17. Looked up from germline, CDR1 is MNHEY and CDR2 is SMNVEV (reference sequence). This CDR3 has 18 amino acids. The repertoire was sequenced with immunoSEQ multiplex PCR; TCRdb's copy has only in-frame clones and lacks some. The table includes hundreds of thousands of clones, 88% detected once. These data are also associated with another study on human thymus T cells. That source notes: Obtained as resections during corrective heart surgery, the thymus tissue was then studied. Thymic TCR repertoires of unrelated people reportedly overlapped highly.

The receptor comes from a boy under two years old with a congenital heart defect. This sequence joins TRBV27 and TRBJ2-7, with 8 bases aligning to TRBD2. Sequenced sample: thymocytes. The CDR3 reads CASSPSADTGLAAYEQYF. CDR3 DNA: TGTGCCAGCAGTCCCAGCGCGGACACTGGACTAGCCGCCTACGAGCAGTACTTC.